This paragraph covers one T cell receptor (beta chain) sequence. Germline V lookup: CDR1 LNHNV, CDR2 YYDKDF (reference sequence). The CDR3 contains 13 residues. The V end was cut by 4 bases, the J end by 4 bases, with 10 bases between. This record belongs to a study of shared clonotypes between healthy human individuals. In the naive CD8 group, cells lacked CD45RO and were positively selected for CCR7, so terminally differentiated effector memory CD45RA+ cells were left out. Using immunoSEQ multiplex PCR, the repertoire was profiled, and TCRdb retains in-frame clones only, with some absent. This sample carries about 2.1 million clones, over 85% of them seen once, and the ten largest clones take approximately 1.6%.

The clonotype was recovered from a young man in good health. Some clones in this sample may be carry-over from other donors' samples. The chain has TRBV15 and TRBJ2-5; D unclear. The sample was naive CD8+ T cells from PBMCs. Here the CDR3 DNA reads TGTGCCACCAGCACCGGTAGGAGAGAGACCCAGTACTTC. It specifies CATSTGRRETQYF.